The rows below give T cell receptor beta chains drawn from one sample of a study of blood T cell repertoires in COVID-19. TCRdb's table, derived via immunoSEQ multiplex PCR, lists solely in-frame clones and lacks some. Of some 62,000 clones in the sample, 80% to 90% were seen once. Source material: PBMCs or T cells enriched from blood (not recorded which). These receptors were obtained from a woman in her thirties or forties with acute COVID-19. The CDR3 runs from the conserved cysteine through the conserved F or W. Each record gives: V gene, D gene, clone size, J gene, CDR3 DNA, CDR3 protein. D genes are given only for firm matches. Only part of the rows carry a size: once, few, many, or a class if the clone is expanded.

>TRBV28|TRBD1|once|TRBJ2-2
TGTGCCAGCAGTTGGCCGGGGACAGGTGCAGGCGGGGAGCTGTTTTTT
CASSWPGTGAGGELFF
>TRBV5-1|TRBD2|-|TRBJ2-1
TGCGCCAGCAGCTTGGTTCTAGCGGGAGTTTCAAATGAGCAGTTCTTC
CASSLVLAGVSNEQFF
>TRBV6-5|-|-|TRBJ2-3
TGTGCCAGCAGTTACTCGGCAGGCCCCACAGATACGCAGTATTTT
CASSYSAGPTDTQYF
>TRBV24-1|TRBD1|-|TRBJ2-1
TGTGCCACCAGTGATTTCGGGCAGGGGGCACATGAGCAGTTCTTC
CATSDFGQGAHEQFF
>TRBV11-2|-|-|TRBJ2-2
TGTGCCGCGAGGTTCCTGAACACCGGGGAGCTGTTTTTT
CAARFLNTGELFF
>TRBV29-1|TRBD2|-|TRBJ2-5
TGCAGCGTTGAACTAGCGGGATTTCAAGAGACCCAGTACTTC
CSVELAGFQETQYF
>TRBV28|-|-|TRBJ2-2
TGTGCCAGCAGATACTTTTCGGGTAACACCGGGGAGCTGTTTTTT
CASRYFSGNTGELFF
>TRBV11-3|TRBD1|once|TRBJ2-5
TGTGCCAGCAGCCCGGGACAGGGATACCAAGAGACCCAGTACTTC
CASSPGQGYQETQYF
>TRBV5-1|-|-|TRBJ2-5
TGCGCCAGCAGCGTGACCAAAGCCCGAGGAGAGACCCAGTACTTC
CASSVTKARGETQYF
>TRBV27|-|few|TRBJ2-2
TGTGCCAGCAGTTGGGGGCAGGGCACCGGGGAGCTGTTTTTT
CASSWGQGTGELFF
>TRBV5-1|TRBD2|once|TRBJ2-1
TGCGCCAGCAGCCGGACTAGCGGGGGTAGCCCCTACAATGAGCAGTTCTTC
CASSRTSGGSPYNEQFF
>TRBV6-5|-|-|TRBJ1-4
TGTGCCAGCAGTTACTCCAACAGGGATGAAAAACTGTTTTTT
CASSYSNRDEKLFF
>TRBV11-2|TRBD2|-|TRBJ2-5
TGTGCCAGCAGCTTAGATCACGGGGGGCAAGAGACCCAGTACTTC
CASSLDHGGQETQYF
>TRBV27|TRBD2|-|TRBJ2-7
TGTGCCAGCAGTCAGAACGGACTAGAAGGTGACGAGCAGTACTTC
CASSQNGLEGDEQYF
>TRBV21-1|-|-|TRBJ2-3
TGTGCCAGCAACCGGGGAGGGGTGGGGGCAGATACGCAGTATTTT
CASNRGGVGADTQYF
>TRBV24-1|TRBD1|few|TRBJ1-5
TGTGCCACCAGTGCCGGGACAGGGTTTGGTCAGCCCCAGCATTTT
CATSAGTGFGQPQHF
>TRBV3-1/TRBV3-2|-|few|TRBJ1-5
TGTGCCAGCAGCCAAATGGGCAGGGGTTCAGCGGTCTATAGCAATCAGCCCCAGCATTTT
CASSQMGRGSAVYSNQPQHF
>TRBV11-3|TRBD2|-|TRBJ2-2
TGTGCCAGCTCACAATTGCGGGGGGACACCGGGGAGCTGTTTTTT
CASSQLRGDTGELFF
>TRBV27|TRBD2|-|TRBJ2-1
TGTGCCAGCAGTTTAGCGGGGGGGCCCAATGAGCAGTTCTTC
CASSLAGGPNEQFF
>TRBV4-1|-|-|TRBJ2-6
TGCGCCAGCAGCCAAGAAGGTGCGGGGGCAAACTCTGGGGCCAACGTCCTGACTTTC
CASSQEGAGANSGANVLTF
>TRBV11-2|TRBD2|-|TRBJ2-5
TGTGCCAGCAGCTCCGCCGGGACTACCCAAGAGACCCAGTACTTC
CASSSAGTTQETQYF
>TRBV9|-|-|TRBJ2-1
TGTGCCAGCAGCACACCGGGCCACCCTACGGGGGAGCAGTTCTTC
CASSTPGHPTGEQFF
>TRBV5-5|-|once|TRBJ2-2
TGTGCCAGCAGCTTGGTCGGATGGGGGGCCGGGGAGCTGTTTTTT
CASSLVGWGAGELFF
>TRBV7-8|-|once|TRBJ1-1
TGTGCCAGCAGCTTAGGGGCGGGGGCTGAAGCTTTCTTT
CASSLGAGAEAFF
>TRBV10-3|-|-|TRBJ2-1
TGCGCCTCAGGCCCAGGGCCTAATGAGCAGTTCTTC
CASGPGPNEQFF
>TRBV29-1|-|-|TRBJ2-7
TGCAGCGTTGTTGGTGGGGCACAACAACAGAAATATGGCGAGCAGTACTTC
CSVVGGAQQQKYGEQYF